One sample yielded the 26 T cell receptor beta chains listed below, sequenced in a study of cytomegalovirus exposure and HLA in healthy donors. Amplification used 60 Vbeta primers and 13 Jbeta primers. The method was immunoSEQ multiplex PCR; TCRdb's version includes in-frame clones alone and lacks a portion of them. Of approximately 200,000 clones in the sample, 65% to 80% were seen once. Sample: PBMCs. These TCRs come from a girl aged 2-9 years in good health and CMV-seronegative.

The CDR3 sequence is CASKGTRGSGTQYF. CDR3 nucleotide sequence: TGTGCCAGCAAGGGGACTAGGGGGTCTGGTACGCAGTATTTT. The chain joins TRBV2 to TRBJ2-3; 8 bases map to TRBD2. CDR1 and CDR2 (germline): SNHLY, FYNNEI. V was clipped by 7 bases and J by 8 bases; unmatched bases: 11. This CDR3 comprises 14 residues. The full variable domain, in which reference TRBV2 and TRBJ2-3 provide the parts outside the CDR3, is EPEVTQTPSHQVTQMGQEVILRCVPISNHLYFYWYRQILGQKVEFLVSFYNNEISEKSEIFDDQFSVERPDGSNFTLKIRSTKLEDSAMYFCASKGTRGSGTQYFGPGTRLTVL.

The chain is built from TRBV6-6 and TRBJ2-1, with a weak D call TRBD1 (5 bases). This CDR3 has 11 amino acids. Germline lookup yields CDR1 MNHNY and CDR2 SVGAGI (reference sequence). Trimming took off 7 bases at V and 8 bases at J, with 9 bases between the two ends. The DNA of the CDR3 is TGTGCCAGCAACCAGGGCGATGAGCAGTTCTTC. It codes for CASNQGDEQFF.

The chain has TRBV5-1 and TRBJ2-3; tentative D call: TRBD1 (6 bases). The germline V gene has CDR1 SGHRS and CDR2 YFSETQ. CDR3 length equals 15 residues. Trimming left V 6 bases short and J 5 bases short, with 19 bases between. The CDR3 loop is CASNNNPTGKDTQYF. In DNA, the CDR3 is TGCGCCAGCAACAATAACCCTACAGGGAAAGATACGCAGTATTTT.

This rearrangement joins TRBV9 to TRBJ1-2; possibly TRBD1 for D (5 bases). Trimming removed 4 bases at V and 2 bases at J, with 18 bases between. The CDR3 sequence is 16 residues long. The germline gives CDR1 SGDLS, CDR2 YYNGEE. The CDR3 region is CASSPQLQGLNYGYTF. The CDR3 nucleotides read TGTGCCAGCAGCCCCCAATTGCAGGGTTTGAACTATGGCTACACCTTC.

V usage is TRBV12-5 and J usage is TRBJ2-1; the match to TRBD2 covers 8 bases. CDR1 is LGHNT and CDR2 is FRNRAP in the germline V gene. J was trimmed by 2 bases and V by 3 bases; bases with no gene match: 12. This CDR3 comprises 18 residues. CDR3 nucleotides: TGTGCTAGTGGTTTCCCTCTCGGGGGAGCGGGGGCCTACAATGAGCAGTTCTTC. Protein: CASGFPLGGAGAYNEQFF.

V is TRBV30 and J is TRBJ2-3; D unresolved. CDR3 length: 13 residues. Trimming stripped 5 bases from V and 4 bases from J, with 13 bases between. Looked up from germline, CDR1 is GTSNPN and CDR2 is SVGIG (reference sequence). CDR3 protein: CAWHTEWADTQYF. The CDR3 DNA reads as TGTGCCTGGCATACAGAGTGGGCAGATACGCAGTATTTT.

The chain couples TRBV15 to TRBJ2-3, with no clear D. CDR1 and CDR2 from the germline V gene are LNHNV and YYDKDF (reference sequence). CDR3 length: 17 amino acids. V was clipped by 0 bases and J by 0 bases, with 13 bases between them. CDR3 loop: CATSRDTILGSTDTQYF. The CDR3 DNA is TGTGCCACCAGCAGAGATACCATACTCGGTAGCACAGATACGCAGTATTTT.

The chain's CDR3 is CASSGSTGAGGYTF. Here the CDR3 DNA reads TGTGCCAGCAGTGGATCGACAGGGGCGGGTGGCTACACCTTC. The V call is TRBV2, the J call TRBJ1-2; 8 nucleotides match TRBD1. Germline-derived CDR1 and CDR2 are SNHLY and FYNNEI. Germline trimming cut 4 bases from V and 7 bases from J; bases unmatched to any gene: 8. This CDR3 contains 14 residues.

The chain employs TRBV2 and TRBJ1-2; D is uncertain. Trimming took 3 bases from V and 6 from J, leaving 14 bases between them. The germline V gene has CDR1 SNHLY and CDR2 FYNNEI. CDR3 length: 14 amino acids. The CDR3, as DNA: TGTGCCAGCAGTGATGAGGCCAGTTTTAATGGCTACACCTTC. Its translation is CASSDEASFNGYTF.

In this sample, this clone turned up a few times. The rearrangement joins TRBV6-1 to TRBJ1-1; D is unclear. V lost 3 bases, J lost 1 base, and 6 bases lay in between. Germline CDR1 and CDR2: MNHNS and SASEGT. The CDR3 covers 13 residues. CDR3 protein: CASSDGGNTEAFF. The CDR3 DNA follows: TGTGCCAGCAGTGATGGCGGGAACACTGAAGCTTTCTTT.

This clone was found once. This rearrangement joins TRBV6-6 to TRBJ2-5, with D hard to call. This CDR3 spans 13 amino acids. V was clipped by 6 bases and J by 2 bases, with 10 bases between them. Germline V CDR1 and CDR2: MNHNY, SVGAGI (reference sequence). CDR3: CASSQQSQETQYF. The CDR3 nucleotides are TGTGCCAGCAGCCAACAGAGTCAAGAGACCCAGTACTTC.

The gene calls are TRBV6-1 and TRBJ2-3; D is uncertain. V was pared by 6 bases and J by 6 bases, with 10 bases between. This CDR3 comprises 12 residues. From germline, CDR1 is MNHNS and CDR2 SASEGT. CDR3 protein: CASRPPGDTQYF. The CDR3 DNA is TGTGCCAGCAGACCTCCCGGGGATACGCAGTATTTT.

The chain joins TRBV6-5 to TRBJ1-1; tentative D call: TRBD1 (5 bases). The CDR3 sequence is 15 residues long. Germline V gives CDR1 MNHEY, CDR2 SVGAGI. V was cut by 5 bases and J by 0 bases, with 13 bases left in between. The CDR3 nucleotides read TGTGCCAGCAGTCGACCCGGACACTTGAACACTGAAGCTTTCTTT. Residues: CASSRPGHLNTEAFF.

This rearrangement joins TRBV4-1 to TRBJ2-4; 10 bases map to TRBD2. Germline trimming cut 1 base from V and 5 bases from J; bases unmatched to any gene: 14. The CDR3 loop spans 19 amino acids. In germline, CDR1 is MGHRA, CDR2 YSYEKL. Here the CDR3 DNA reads TGCGCCAGCAGCCAAGGGGACGGACTAGCGGACTCAAGGGAAAACATTCAGTACTTC. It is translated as CASSQGDGLADSRENIQYF.

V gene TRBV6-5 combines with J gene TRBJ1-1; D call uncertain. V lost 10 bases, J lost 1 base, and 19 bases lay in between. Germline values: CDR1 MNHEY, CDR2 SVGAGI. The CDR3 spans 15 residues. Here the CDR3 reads CATAGPGKGNTEAFF. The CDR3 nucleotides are TGTGCCACGGCGGGCCCAGGAAAGGGGAACACTGAAGCTTTCTTT.

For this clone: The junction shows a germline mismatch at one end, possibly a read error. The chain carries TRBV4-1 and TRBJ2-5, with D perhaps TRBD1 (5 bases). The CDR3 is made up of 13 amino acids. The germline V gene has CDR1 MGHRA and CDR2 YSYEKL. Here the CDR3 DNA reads TGCGCCAGCAGCCAAGTTCAGGGCGAGACCCAATACTTC. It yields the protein CASSQVQGETQYF.

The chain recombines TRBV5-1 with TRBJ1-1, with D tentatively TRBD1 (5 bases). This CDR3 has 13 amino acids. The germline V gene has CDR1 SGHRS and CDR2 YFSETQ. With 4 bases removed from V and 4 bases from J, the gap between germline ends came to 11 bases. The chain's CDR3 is CASSQTVATEAFF. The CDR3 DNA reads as TGCGCCAGCAGCCAGACAGTAGCCACTGAAGCTTTCTTT.

For the CDR3, the DNA is TGTGCCAGCAGTGAATTGCGGGGGACAGGGGCTACAGATACGCAGTATTTT. Protein product: CASSELRGTGATDTQYF. The chain recombines TRBV2 with TRBJ2-3; 10 nucleotides match TRBD1. Germline V lookup: CDR1 SNHLY, CDR2 FYNNEI. V was pared by 2 bases and J by 3 bases, with 8 bases of the junction left unmatched. The CDR3 totals 17 residues.

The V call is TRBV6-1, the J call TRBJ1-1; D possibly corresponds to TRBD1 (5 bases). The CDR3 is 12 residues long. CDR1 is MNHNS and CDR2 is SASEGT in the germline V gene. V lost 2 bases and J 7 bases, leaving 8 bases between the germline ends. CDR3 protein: CASSELGGEAFF. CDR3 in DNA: TGTGCCAGCAGTGAATTGGGGGGTGAAGCTTTCTTT.

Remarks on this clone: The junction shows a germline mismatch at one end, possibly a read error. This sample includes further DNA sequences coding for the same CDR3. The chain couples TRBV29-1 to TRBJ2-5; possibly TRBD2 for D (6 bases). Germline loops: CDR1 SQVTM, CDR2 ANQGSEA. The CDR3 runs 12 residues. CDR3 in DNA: TGCAGCGTCGGGGAGGCCCAAGAGACCCAATACTTC. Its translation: CSVGEAQETQYF.

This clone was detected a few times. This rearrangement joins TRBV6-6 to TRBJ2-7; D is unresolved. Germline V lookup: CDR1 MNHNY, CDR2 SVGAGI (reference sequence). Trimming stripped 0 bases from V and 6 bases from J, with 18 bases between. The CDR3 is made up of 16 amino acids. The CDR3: CASSYSNSPPGREQYF. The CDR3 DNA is TGTGCCAGCAGTTACTCGAACAGCCCTCCTGGGCGCGAGCAGTACTTC.

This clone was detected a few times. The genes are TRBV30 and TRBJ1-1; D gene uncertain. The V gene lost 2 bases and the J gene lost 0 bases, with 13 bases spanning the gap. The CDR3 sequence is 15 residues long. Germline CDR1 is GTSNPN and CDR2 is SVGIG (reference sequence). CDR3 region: CAWSTDNRMNTEAFF. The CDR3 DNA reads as TGTGCCTGGAGTACTGACAATCGAATGAACACTGAAGCTTTCTTT.

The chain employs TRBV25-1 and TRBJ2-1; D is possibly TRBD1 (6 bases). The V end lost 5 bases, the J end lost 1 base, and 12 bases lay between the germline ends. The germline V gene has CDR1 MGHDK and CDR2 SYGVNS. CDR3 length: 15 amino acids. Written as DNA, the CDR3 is TGTGCCAGCAGTAAATTACAGGGTTCCTACAATGAGCAGTTCTTC. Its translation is CASSKLQGSYNEQFF.

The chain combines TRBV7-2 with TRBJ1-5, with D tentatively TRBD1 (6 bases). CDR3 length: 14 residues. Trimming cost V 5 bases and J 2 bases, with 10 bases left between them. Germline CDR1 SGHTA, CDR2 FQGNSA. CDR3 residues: CASSEGHRNQPQHF. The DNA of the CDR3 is TGTGCCAGCAGCGAGGGACACCGCAATCAGCCCCAGCATTTT.

The CDR3 sequence is CATGPRGLAGGSEQYF. The CDR3 region has the DNA TGCGCCACAGGCCCCCGTGGACTAGCGGGAGGGAGCGAGCAGTACTTC. This chain connects TRBV10-2 to TRBJ2-7; 15 nucleotides line up with TRBD2. CDR3 length: 16 residues. V lost 10 bases, J lost 6 bases, and 13 bases stayed unmatched. Germline V lookup: CDR1 WSHSY, CDR2 SAAADI.

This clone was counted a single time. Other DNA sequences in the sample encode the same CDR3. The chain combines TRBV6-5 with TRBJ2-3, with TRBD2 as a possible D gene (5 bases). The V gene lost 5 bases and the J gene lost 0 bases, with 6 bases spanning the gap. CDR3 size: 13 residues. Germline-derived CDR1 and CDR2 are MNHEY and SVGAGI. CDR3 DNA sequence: TGTGCCAGCAGTCGGACTAGCACAGATACGCAGTATTTT. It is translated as CASSRTSTDTQYF.